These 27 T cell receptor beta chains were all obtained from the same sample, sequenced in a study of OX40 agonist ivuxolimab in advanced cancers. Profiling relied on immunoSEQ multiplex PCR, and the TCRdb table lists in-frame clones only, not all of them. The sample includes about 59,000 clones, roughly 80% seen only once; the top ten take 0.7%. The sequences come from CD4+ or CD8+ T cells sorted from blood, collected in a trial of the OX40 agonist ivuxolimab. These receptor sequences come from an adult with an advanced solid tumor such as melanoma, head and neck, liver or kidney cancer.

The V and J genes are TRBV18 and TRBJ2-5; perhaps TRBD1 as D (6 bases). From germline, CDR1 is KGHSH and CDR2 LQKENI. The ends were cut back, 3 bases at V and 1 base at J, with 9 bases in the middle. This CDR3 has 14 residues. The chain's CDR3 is CASSPDRTQETQYF. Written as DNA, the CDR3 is TGTGCCAGCTCACCCGACAGGACCCAAGAGACCCAGTACTTC.

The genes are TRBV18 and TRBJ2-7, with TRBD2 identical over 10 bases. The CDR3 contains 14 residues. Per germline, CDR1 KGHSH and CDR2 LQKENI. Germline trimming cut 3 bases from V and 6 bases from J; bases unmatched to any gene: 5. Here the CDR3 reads CASSPGLAAGEQYF. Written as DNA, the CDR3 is TGTGCCAGCTCACCCGGACTAGCGGCCGGCGAGCAGTACTTC.

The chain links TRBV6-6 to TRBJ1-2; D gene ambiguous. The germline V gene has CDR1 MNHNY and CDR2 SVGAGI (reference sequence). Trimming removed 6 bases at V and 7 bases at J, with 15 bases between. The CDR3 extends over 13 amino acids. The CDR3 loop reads CASRDPGHAGYTF. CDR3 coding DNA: TGTGCCAGCAGGGACCCGGGCCACGCTGGCTACACCTTC.

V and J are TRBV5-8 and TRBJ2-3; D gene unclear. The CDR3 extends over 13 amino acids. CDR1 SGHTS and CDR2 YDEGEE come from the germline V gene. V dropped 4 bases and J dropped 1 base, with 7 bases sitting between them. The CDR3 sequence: CASSAGGTDTQYF. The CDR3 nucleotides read TGTGCCAGCAGCGCTGGTGGCACAGATACGCAGTATTTT.

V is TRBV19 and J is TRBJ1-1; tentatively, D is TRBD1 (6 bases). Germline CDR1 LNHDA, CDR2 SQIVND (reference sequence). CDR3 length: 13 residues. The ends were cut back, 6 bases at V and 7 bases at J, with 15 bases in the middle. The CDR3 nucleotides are TGTGCCAGTAGAGGGCACGACAGGTATGAAGCTTTCTTT. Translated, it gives CASRGHDRYEAFF.

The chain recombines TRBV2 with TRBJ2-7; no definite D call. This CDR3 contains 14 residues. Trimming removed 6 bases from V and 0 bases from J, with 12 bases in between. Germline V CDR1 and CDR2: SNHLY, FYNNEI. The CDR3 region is CASSLTRSSYEQYF. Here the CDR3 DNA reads TGTGCCAGCAGCTTGACAAGAAGCTCCTACGAGCAGTACTTC.

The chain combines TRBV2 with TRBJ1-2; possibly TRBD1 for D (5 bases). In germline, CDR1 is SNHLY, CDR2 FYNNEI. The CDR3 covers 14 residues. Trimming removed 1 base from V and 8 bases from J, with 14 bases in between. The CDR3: CASSEVGPVGGYTF. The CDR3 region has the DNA TGTGCCAGCAGTGAAGTGGGGCCTGTCGGGGGCTACACCTTC.

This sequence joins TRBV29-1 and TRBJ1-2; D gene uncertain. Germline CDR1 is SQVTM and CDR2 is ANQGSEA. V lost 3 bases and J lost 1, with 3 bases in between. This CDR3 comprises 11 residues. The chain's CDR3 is CSVDSNYGYTF. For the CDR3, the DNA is TGCAGCGTTGACAGTAACTATGGCTACACCTTC.

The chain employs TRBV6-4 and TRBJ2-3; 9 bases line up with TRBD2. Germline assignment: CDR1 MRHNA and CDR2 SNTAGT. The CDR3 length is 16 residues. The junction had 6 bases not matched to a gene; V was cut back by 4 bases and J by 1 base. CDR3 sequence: CASSGLAGSGTDTQYF. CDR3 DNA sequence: TGTGCCAGCAGTGGGCTAGCGGGGTCCGGCACAGATACGCAGTATTTT.

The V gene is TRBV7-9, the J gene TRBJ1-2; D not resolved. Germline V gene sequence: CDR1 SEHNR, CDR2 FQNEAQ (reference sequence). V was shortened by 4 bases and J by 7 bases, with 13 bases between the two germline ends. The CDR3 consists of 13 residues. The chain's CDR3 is CASSWTRDTGYTF. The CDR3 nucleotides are TGTGCCAGCAGCTGGACGAGGGATACTGGCTACACCTTC.

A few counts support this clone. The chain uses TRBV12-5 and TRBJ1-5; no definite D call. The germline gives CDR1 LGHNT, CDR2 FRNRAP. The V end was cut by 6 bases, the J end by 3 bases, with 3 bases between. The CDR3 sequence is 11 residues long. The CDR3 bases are TGTGCTAGTGGCCCCAATCAGCCCCAGCATTTT. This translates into CASGPNQPQHF.

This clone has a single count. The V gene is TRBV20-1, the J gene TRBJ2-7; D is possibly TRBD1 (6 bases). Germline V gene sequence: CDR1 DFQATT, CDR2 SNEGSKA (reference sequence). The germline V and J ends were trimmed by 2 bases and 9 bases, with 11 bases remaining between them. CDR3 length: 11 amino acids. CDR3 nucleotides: TGCAGTGCTAGATCGCAGGGGACGCAGTACTTC. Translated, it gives CSARSQGTQYF.

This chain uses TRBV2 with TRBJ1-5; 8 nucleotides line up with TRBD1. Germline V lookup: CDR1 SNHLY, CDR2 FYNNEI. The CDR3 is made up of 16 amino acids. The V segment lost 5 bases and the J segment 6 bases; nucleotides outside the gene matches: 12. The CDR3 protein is CASSSWTGREGQPQHF. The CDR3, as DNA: TGTGCCAGCAGTTCTTGGACAGGGAGGGAAGGTCAGCCCCAGCATTTT.

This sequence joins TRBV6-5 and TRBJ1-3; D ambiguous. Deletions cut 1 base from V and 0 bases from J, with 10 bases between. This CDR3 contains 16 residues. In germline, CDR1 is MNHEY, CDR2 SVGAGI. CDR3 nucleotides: TGTGCCAGCAGTTACTTCGGTCCGGCCTCTGGAAACACCATATATTTT. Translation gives CASSYFGPASGNTIYF.

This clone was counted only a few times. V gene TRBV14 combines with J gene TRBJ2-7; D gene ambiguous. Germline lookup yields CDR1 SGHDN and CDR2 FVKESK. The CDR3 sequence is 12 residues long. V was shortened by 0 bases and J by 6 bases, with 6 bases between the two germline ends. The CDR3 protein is CASSQEDTEQYF. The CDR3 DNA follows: TGTGCCAGCAGCCAAGAGGATACCGAGCAGTACTTC.

In DNA form, the CDR3 reads TGTGCCAGCAGCCGGATAACAGGCGCTAACTATGGCTACACCTTC. Protein: CASSRITGANYGYTF. The J gene is TRBJ1-2, the V gene TRBV13, with a possible D match to TRBD1 (5 bases). V gave up 5 bases and J gave up 0 bases, with 13 bases separating them. CDR1 is PRHDT and CDR2 is FYEKMQ in the germline V gene (reference sequence). CDR3 length equals 15 residues.

CDR3 coding DNA: TGTGCCAGTAGTATAGATGGGACAATTATGCGCAATCAGCCCCAGCATTTT. This codes for CASSIDGTIMRNQPQHF. V gene TRBV19 combines with J gene TRBJ1-5, with D maybe TRBD1 (6 bases). Trimming shortened V by 0 bases and J by 2 bases, and 14 bases separated the two germline ends. Germline assignment: CDR1 LNHDA and CDR2 SQIVND (reference sequence). The CDR3 contains 17 residues.

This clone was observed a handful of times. The CDR3: CASKAGDMNTEAFF. Written as DNA, the CDR3 is TGTGCCAGCAAGGCGGGCGATATGAACACTGAAGCTTTCTTT. V usage is TRBV2 and J usage is TRBJ1-1, with D hard to call. The V gene lost 7 bases and the J gene lost 0 bases, with 12 bases spanning the gap. Germline V lookup: CDR1 SNHLY, CDR2 FYNNEI. The CDR3 totals 14 residues.

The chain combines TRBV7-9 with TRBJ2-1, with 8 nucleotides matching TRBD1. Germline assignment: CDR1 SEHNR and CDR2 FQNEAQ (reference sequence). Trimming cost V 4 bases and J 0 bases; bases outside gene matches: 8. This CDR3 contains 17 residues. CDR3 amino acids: CASSYPYRGDSYNEQFF. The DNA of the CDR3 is TGTGCCAGCAGCTACCCGTACAGGGGGGACTCCTACAATGAGCAGTTCTTC.

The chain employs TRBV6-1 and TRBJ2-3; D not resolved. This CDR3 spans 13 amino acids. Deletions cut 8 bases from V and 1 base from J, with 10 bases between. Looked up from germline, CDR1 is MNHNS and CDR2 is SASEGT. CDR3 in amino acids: CASGVVGTDTQYF. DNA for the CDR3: TGTGCCAGCGGGGTTGTTGGCACAGATACGCAGTATTTT.

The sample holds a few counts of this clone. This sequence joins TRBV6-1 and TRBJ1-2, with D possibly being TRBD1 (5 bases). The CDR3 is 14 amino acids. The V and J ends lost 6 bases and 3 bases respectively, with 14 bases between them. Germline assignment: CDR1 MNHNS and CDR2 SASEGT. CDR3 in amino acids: CASRLRGVDYGYTF. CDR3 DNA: TGTGCCAGCAGGTTGAGGGGAGTTGACTATGGCTACACCTTC.

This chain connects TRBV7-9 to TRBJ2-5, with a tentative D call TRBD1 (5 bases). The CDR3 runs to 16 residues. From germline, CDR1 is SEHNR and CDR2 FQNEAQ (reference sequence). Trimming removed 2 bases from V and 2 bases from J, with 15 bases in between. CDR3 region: CASSLYRQLLQETQYF. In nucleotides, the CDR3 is TGTGCCAGCAGCTTATATCGACAGCTACTACAAGAGACCCAGTACTTC.

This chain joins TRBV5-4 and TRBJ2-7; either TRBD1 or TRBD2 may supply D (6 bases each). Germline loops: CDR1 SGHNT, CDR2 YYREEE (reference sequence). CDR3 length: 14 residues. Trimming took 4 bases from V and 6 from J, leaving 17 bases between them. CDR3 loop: CASSPKGGLGEQYF. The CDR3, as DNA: TGTGCCAGCAGCCCTAAGGGGGGCCTGGGCGAGCAGTACTTC.

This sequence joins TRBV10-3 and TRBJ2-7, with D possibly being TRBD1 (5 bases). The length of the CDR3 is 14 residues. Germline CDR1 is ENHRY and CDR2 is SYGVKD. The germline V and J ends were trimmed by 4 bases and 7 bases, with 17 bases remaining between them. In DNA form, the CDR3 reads TGTGCCATCAGTGGTGAACAGGTGGTGGGGGAGCAGTACTTC. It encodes CAISGEQVVGEQYF.

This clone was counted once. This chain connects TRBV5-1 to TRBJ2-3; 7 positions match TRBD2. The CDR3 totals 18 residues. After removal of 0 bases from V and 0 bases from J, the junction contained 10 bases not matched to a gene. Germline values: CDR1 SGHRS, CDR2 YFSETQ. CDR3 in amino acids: CASSLGAGRSSSTDTQYF. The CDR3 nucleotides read TGCGCCAGCAGCTTGGGAGCGGGGAGGTCCTCTAGCACAGATACGCAGTATTTT.

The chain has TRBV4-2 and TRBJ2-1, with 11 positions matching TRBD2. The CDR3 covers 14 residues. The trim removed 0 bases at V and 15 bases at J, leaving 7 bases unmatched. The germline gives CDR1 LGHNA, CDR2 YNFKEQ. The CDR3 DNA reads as TGTGCCAGCAGCCAAGAGACTAGCGGGGAAGGTGTGTTCTTC. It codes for CASSQETSGEGVFF.

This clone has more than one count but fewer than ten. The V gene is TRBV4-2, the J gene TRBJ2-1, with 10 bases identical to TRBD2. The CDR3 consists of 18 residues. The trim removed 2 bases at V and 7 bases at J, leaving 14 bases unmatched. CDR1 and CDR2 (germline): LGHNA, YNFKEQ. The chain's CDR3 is CASSQRASSSGSSNEQFF. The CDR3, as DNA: TGTGCCAGCAGCCAAAGGGCCTCTTCTAGCGGGAGTTCGAATGAGCAGTTCTTC.